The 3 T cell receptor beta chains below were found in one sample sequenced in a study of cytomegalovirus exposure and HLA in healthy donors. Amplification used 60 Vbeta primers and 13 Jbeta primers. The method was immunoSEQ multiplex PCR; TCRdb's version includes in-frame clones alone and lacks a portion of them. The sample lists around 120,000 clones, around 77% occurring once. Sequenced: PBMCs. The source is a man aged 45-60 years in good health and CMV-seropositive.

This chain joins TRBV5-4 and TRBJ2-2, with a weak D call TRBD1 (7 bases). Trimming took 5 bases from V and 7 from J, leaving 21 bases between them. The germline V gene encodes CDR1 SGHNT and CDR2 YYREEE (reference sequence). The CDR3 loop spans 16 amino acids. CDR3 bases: TGTGCCAGCAGGGAGGGGGCAGGGAATTTTGGCGGGGAGCTGTTTTTT. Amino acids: CASREGAGNFGGELFF.

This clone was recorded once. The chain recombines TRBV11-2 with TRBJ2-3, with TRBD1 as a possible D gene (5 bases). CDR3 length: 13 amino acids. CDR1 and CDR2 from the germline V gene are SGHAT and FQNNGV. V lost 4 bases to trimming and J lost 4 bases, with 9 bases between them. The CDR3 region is CASSSPRADTQYF. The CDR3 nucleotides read TGTGCCAGCAGCTCCCCCAGGGCAGATACGCAGTATTTT. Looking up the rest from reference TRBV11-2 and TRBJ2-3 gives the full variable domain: EAGVAQSPRYKIIEKRQSVAFWCNPISGHATLYWYQQILGQGPKLLIQFQNNGVVDDSQLPKDRFSAERLKGVDSTLKIQPAKLEDSAVYLCASSSPRADTQYFGPGTRLTVL.

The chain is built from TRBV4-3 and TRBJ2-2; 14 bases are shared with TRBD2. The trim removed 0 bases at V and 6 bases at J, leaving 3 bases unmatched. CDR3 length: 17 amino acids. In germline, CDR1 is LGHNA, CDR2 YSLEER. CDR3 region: CASSQDRLAGGPGELFF. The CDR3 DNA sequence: TGCGCCAGCAGCCAAGATAGACTAGCGGGAGGGCCCGGGGAGCTGTTTTTT.